A single sample gave rise to the 27 T cell receptor beta chains below, sequenced in a study of beta chain features in type 1 diabetes. Study-wide results and limits: Moderately but significantly shorter TCRB CDR3s were found in Type 1 diabetes patients in all four CD4+ subsets.

The isolated RNA, all of it, was reverse transcribed, so expressed TCRB transcripts were what got sequenced. Clones were read by immunoSEQ multiplex PCR, and TCRdb kept only the in-frame ones, dropping some. The table includes some 150,000 clones, about 13% detected once. No antigen has been identified for these receptors. Material for sequencing was central memory CD4+ T cells from blood. These receptor sequences come from a man aged 18 to 29 with type 1 diabetes.

In its sample, this clone was seen a few times. This chain uses TRBV27 with TRBJ2-7, with D hard to call. The germline V gene encodes CDR1 MNHEY and CDR2 SMNVEV (reference sequence). Trimming removed 5 bases from V and 5 bases from J, with 16 bases in between. The CDR3 runs 14 residues. This CDR3 is CASSPNWVGHEQYF. The CDR3 DNA reads TGTGCCAGCAGTCCCAACTGGGTAGGACACGAGCAGTACTTC.

The chain employs TRBV5-4 and TRBJ1-2, with D possibly matching TRBD1 (5 bases). The germline V gene encodes CDR1 SGHNT and CDR2 YYREEE (reference sequence). CDR3 size: 13 residues. The V gene lost 6 bases and the J gene lost 8 bases, with 17 bases spanning the gap. The CDR3 bases are TGTGCCAGCACCACGAGGCAGGGAGGCGGCTACACCTTC. Translation gives CASTTRQGGGYTF. Filled out from reference TRBV5-4 and TRBJ1-2, the complete variable domain reads ETGVTQSPTHLIKTRGQQVTLRCSSQSGHNTVSWYQQALGQGPQFIFQYYREEENGRGNFPPRFSGLQFPNYSSELNVNALELDDSALYLCASTTRQGGGYTFGSGTRLTVV.

This sequence joins TRBV4-1 and TRBJ2-3, with TRBD2 as a possible D gene (6 bases). The V gene's germline CDR1 is MGHRA and CDR2 YSYEKL. The CDR3 spans 16 residues. V was pared by 4 bases and J by 5 bases, with 19 bases between. The CDR3 DNA follows: TGCGCCAGCAGCCCGAAACCGGGGGACCCCGAAGATACGCAGTATTTT. Protein product: CASSPKPGDPEDTQYF.

This clone has only a few counts. The V and J genes are TRBV30 and TRBJ1-2; 9 nucleotides match TRBD1. Trimming at V came to 2 bases and at J to 7 bases, leaving 5 bases not matched to a gene. From germline, CDR1 is GTSNPN and CDR2 SVGIG (reference sequence). This CDR3 is built from 13 residues. In DNA, the CDR3 is TGTGCCTGGAGTCGGGACAGGGCCGGTGGCTACACCTTC. Its translation: CAWSRDRAGGYTF. The full variable domain, with the rest looked up from reference TRBV30 and TRBJ1-2, is SQTIHQWPATLVQPVGSPLSLECTVEGTSNPNLYWYRQAAGRGLQLLFYSVGIGQISSEVPQNLSASRPQDRQFILSSKKLLLSDSGFYLCAWSRDRAGGYTFGSGTRLTVV.

The chain uses TRBV28 and TRBJ2-7; 10 bases fit TRBD1. Germline trimming cut 6 bases from V and 1 base from J; bases unmatched to any gene: 6. The CDR3 extends over 15 amino acids. The germline V gene has CDR1 MDHEN and CDR2 SYDVKM. The CDR3 region is CASRPDRGASYEQYF. The DNA for the CDR3 is TGTGCCAGCAGGCCGGACAGGGGGGCATCCTACGAGCAGTACTTC.

This clone occurred many times. The chain recombines TRBV15 with TRBJ2-4; unclear D gene. V lost 1 base and J lost 4, with 14 bases in between. Per the germline V gene, CDR1 is LNHNV and CDR2 is YYDKDF (reference sequence). The CDR3 length is 16 residues. The CDR3 protein is CATSRGTDWGKNIQYF. CDR3 bases: TGTGCCACCAGCAGAGGAACAGATTGGGGTAAAAACATTCAGTACTTC.

The chain links TRBV28 to TRBJ2-5; no clear D gene. V was cut by 6 bases and J by 2 bases, with 10 bases left in between. The CDR3 runs to 13 residues. Germline loops: CDR1 MDHEN, CDR2 SYDVKM. The CDR3 DNA is TGTGCCAGCAGGTGGAGTTATCAAGAGACCCAGTACTTC. Residues: CASRWSYQETQYF.

This clone was detected only a few times. J is TRBJ1-1 and V is TRBV5-1; no clear D gene. Germline CDR1 reads SGHRS; CDR2 reads YFSETQ. Trimming took 1 base from V and 5 from J, leaving 12 bases between them. The CDR3 runs 14 residues. The CDR3 protein is CASSLSGGRTEAFF. CDR3 bases: TGCGCCAGCAGCTTGTCGGGTGGAAGGACTGAAGCTTTCTTT. Full variable domain (remainder filled in from reference TRBV5-1 and TRBJ1-1): KAGVTQTPRYLIKTRGQQVTLSCSPISGHRSVSWYQQTPGQGLQFLFEYFSETQRNKGNFPGRFSGRQFSNSRSEMNVSTLELGDSALYLCASSLSGGRTEAFFGQGTRLTVV.

The J gene is TRBJ2-4, the V gene TRBV6-6; tentatively, D is TRBD2 (6 bases). The CDR3 contains 16 residues. V lost 6 bases to trimming and J lost 0 bases, with 15 bases between them. Germline V gene data show CDR1 as MNHNY and CDR2 as SVGAGI (reference sequence). As DNA, the CDR3 is TGTGCCAGCAGCCTCCAGCCGGGACTAGCCAAAAACATTCAGTACTTC. It specifies CASSLQPGLAKNIQYF.

This clone came up a few times. V usage is TRBV13 and J usage is TRBJ1-1; 9 bases match TRBD1. Per germline, CDR1 PRHDT and CDR2 FYEKMQ (reference sequence). J was trimmed by 3 bases and V by 5 bases; bases with no gene match: 4. The CDR3 loop spans 14 amino acids. The CDR3 DNA reads as TGTGCCAGCAGCCATCGGGACAGGGACACTGAAGCTTTCTTT. Its translation is CASSHRDRDTEAFF.

This clone was seen at least ten times. This chain links TRBV29-1 with TRBJ2-4, with D perhaps matching TRBD1 or TRBD2 (5 bases each). Looked up from germline, CDR1 is SQVTM and CDR2 is ANQGSEA. The CDR3 totals 15 residues. The germline V and J ends were trimmed by 1 base and 11 bases, with 21 bases remaining between them. CDR3 protein: CSVEGSGFGGGFQYF. The DNA for the CDR3 is TGCAGCGTTGAAGGCTCAGGGTTTGGTGGGGGATTTCAGTACTTC.

V is TRBV11-2 and J is TRBJ2-1, with D hard to call. The CDR3 spans 14 residues. Germline CDR1 reads SGHAT; CDR2 reads FQNNGV. V was trimmed by 2 bases and J by 1 base, leaving 6 bases between them. The CDR3 coding sequence is TGTGCCAGCAGCTTACTGAGTTCCTACAATGAGCAGTTCTTC. Translated, it gives CASSLLSSYNEQFF.

The V and J genes are TRBV2 and TRBJ2-2; perhaps TRBD1 as D (6 bases). V lost 6 bases, J lost 4 bases, and 12 bases lay in between. Germline-derived CDR1 and CDR2 are SNHLY and FYNNEI. This CDR3 comprises 14 residues. As DNA, the CDR3 is TGTGCCAGCAGCCAGGGGCGAGTCACCGGGGAGCTGTTTTTT. This sequence encodes CASSQGRVTGELFF. Based on the CDR3 plus reference TRBV2 and TRBJ2-2, the full variable domain is EPEVTQTPSHQVTQMGQEVILRCVPISNHLYFYWYRQILGQKVEFLVSFYNNEISEKSEIFDDQFSVERPDGSNFTLKIRSTKLEDSAMYFCASSQGRVTGELFFGEGSRLTVL.

A note on this clone: A read error may explain this, as a much larger clone is one base away. The sample carries other DNA sequences with the same CDR3. The chain recombines TRBV30 with TRBJ1-5, with D uncertain. The CDR3 sequence is 13 residues long. The germline V gene has CDR1 GTSNPN and CDR2 SVGIG (reference sequence). Trimming removed 5 bases at V and 0 bases at J, with 8 bases between. The CDR3 coding sequence is TGTGCCTGGGCGGCGGATAGCAATCAGCCCCAGCATTTT. It codes for CAWAADSNQPQHF.

CDR3 nucleotides: TGTGCCACCAGCAGAGATCGGGACAGCTCCTACGAGCAGTACTTC. Translated, it gives CATSRDRDSSYEQYF. The chain links TRBV15 to TRBJ2-7; TRBD1 matches at 7 bases. Per germline, CDR1 LNHNV and CDR2 YYDKDF (reference sequence). The CDR3 runs to 15 residues. V shed 0 bases and J 0 bases; nucleotides not matched to a gene: 2.

This clone was recorded a few times. The V gene is TRBV30, the J gene TRBJ1-1; D unclear. There are 13 residues in the CDR3. Germline V gene sequence: CDR1 GTSNPN, CDR2 SVGIG (reference sequence). Trimming left V 3 bases short and J 3 bases short, with 11 bases between. CDR3 loop: CAWSPNTDTEAFF. In nucleotides, the CDR3 is TGTGCCTGGAGCCCAAATACAGACACTGAAGCTTTCTTT.

V is TRBV28 and J is TRBJ1-1, with D maybe TRBD1 (5 bases). This CDR3 spans 13 amino acids. The V gene's germline CDR1 is MDHEN and CDR2 SYDVKM. V gave up 11 bases and J gave up 3 bases, with 16 bases separating them. CDR3 DNA sequence: TGTGCCTCGCACCGAGGGGTTTACACTGAAGCTTTCTTT. This translates into CASHRGVYTEAFF.

This chain uses TRBV19 with TRBJ2-3, with 10 bases fitting TRBD2. The germline gives CDR1 LNHDA, CDR2 SQIVND (reference sequence). The CDR3 length is 15 residues. The V gene end was trimmed by 7 bases and the J gene end by 1 base; junction bases not matched to a gene: 5. The chain's CDR3 is CASKTSGEGTDTQYF. CDR3 coding DNA: TGTGCCAGTAAAACTAGCGGGGAGGGCACAGATACGCAGTATTTT.

This clone was seen only a few times. J is TRBJ2-7 and V is TRBV28; D is unclear. Germline V lookup: CDR1 MDHEN, CDR2 SYDVKM. The length of the CDR3 is 14 residues. Deletions cut 7 bases from V and 3 bases from J, with 16 bases between. CDR3 residues: CASTLTGKGYEQYF. The CDR3 DNA reads as TGTGCCAGCACCCTGACGGGTAAGGGCTACGAGCAGTACTTC.

This clone was seen a few times. The gene calls are TRBV28 and TRBJ1-2; D ambiguous. The germline V gene has CDR1 MDHEN and CDR2 SYDVKM. The CDR3 spans 11 residues. The ends were cut back, 4 bases at V and 8 bases at J, with 8 bases in the middle. The chain's CDR3 is CASSSVWGYTF. The DNA of the CDR3 is TGTGCCAGCAGTTCTGTTTGGGGCTACACCTTC.

The V gene is TRBV29-1, the J gene TRBJ2-1; 8 bases align to TRBD2. CDR3 length equals 13 residues. Trimming at V came to 8 bases and at J to 7 bases, leaving 10 bases not matched to a gene. Per germline, CDR1 SQVTM and CDR2 ANQGSEA. The CDR3 bases are TGCAGCTCAACCGGGACTAGTATTAATGAGCAGTTCTTC. Translated: CSSTGTSINEQFF.

The V gene is TRBV2, the J gene TRBJ2-5; 7 nucleotides match TRBD1. Unmatched junction bases numbered 7, after V lost 4 bases and J lost 5 bases. Germline V gives CDR1 SNHLY, CDR2 FYNNEI. The CDR3 extends over 14 amino acids. CDR3 amino acids: CASSVKGARETQYF. CDR3 bases: TGTGCCAGCAGTGTCAAGGGGGCACGGGAGACCCAGTACTTC.

V gene TRBV30 combines with J gene TRBJ2-7, with 7 nucleotides matching TRBD1. Germline loops: CDR1 GTSNPN, CDR2 SVGIG (reference sequence). The CDR3 sequence is 13 residues long. Germline trimming cut 2 bases from V and 3 bases from J; bases unmatched to any gene: 4. In DNA, the CDR3 is TGTGCCTGGAGTCCGGGACAGTTCTACGAGCAGTACTTC. Translated, it gives CAWSPGQFYEQYF.

In the case of this clone: Distinct nucleotide sequences in the sample also encode this CDR3. The V gene is TRBV14, the J gene TRBJ2-6; perhaps D is TRBD1 or TRBD2 (5 bases each). Between the trimmed V and J ends, which lost 1 base and 4 bases, there was a span of 8 bases. Germline CDR1 and CDR2: SGHDN and FVKESK. This CDR3 comprises 15 residues. The CDR3 nucleotides read TGTGCCAGCAGCCAAGGAGGGGCGGGGGCCAACGTCCTGACTTTC. Translation: CASSQGGAGANVLTF.

The J gene is TRBJ2-3, the V gene TRBV11-2; D is tentatively TRBD1 or TRBD2 (6 bases each). The CDR3 consists of 16 residues. Trimming removed 0 bases at V and 3 bases at J, with 13 bases between. The germline gives CDR1 SGHAT, CDR2 FQNNGV. The CDR3 nucleotides are TGTGCCAGCAGCTTAGATGAGGGGGGCCCAACAGATACGCAGTATTTT. Translation: CASSLDEGGPTDTQYF.

This rearrangement joins TRBV7-3 to TRBJ2-3; D call uncertain. This CDR3 contains 13 residues. Trimming removed 1 base at V and 3 bases at J, with 5 bases between. Germline lookup yields CDR1 SGHTA and CDR2 FQGTGA. The CDR3 loop reads CASSLRQTDTQYF. CDR3 sequence (DNA): TGTGCCAGCAGCTTAAGACAAACAGATACGCAGTATTTT. The full variable domain, its missing parts supplied by reference TRBV7-3 and TRBJ2-3, is GAGVSQTPSNKVTEKGKYVELRCDPISGHTALYWYRQSLGQGPEFLIYFQGTGAADDSGLPNDRFFAVRPEGSVSTLKIQRTERGDSAVYLCASSLRQTDTQYFGPGTRLTVL.

This clone was found a few times. The same CDR3 can be traced to other DNA sequences in this sample. The chain carries TRBV30 and TRBJ1-5; 8 nucleotides line up with TRBD1. The CDR3 has 15 amino acids. Germline loops: CDR1 GTSNPN, CDR2 SVGIG (reference sequence). The ends lost 0 bases at V and 2 bases at J; junction bases unmatched: 3. The CDR3 is CAWSVRGQGNQPQHF. In DNA form, the CDR3 reads TGTGCCTGGAGTGTAAGGGGACAGGGCAATCAGCCCCAGCATTTT.